A single sample gave rise to the 7 T cell receptor beta chains below, sequenced in a study of blood T cell repertoires in COVID-19. Assay: immunoSEQ multiplex PCR; the TCRdb copy retains only in-frame clones and omits some. Here the sample spans around 320,000 clones, more than 70% being singletons. The specimen sequenced was peripheral blood. All receptors come from a woman in her 30s who had recovered from COVID-19.

The chain carries TRBV10-1 and TRBJ2-2; D gene ambiguous. Germline V gene lookup returns CDR1 WNHNN and CDR2 SYGVQD (reference sequence). V dropped 11 bases and J dropped 16 bases, with 17 bases sitting between them. CDR3 length equals 10 residues. CDR3 in amino acids: CAPKSPPPFF. CDR3 nucleotides: TGCGCCCCCAAGAGCCCTCCTCCGTTTTTT.

The gene calls are TRBV28 and TRBJ2-3; TRBD1 is a possible D gene (6 bases). From germline, CDR1 is MDHEN and CDR2 SYDVKM. The CDR3 is made up of 14 amino acids. The V end was cut by 2 bases, the J end by 2 bases, with 8 bases between. The CDR3 loop reads CASSLGQLTDTQYF. The DNA for the CDR3 is TGTGCCAGCAGTTTAGGACAGCTCACAGATACGCAGTATTTT.

The chain recombines TRBV19 with TRBJ1-1; D is unclear. The germline CDR1 and CDR2 sequences are LNHDA and SQIVND (reference sequence). The CDR3 has 14 residues. V lost 7 bases and J 5 bases, leaving 17 bases between the germline ends. As DNA, the CDR3 is TGTGCCAGTACTCAAAAGGCCGGGTGGACTGAAGCTTTCTTT. This translates into CASTQKAGWTEAFF.

This sequence joins TRBV18 and TRBJ2-7, with 7 bases matching TRBD1. The trim removed 3 bases at V and 2 bases at J, leaving 7 bases unmatched. Germline V gives CDR1 KGHSH, CDR2 LQKENI. This CDR3 region has 15 residues. CDR3 in amino acids: CASSPTGVPTYEQYF. The CDR3 DNA sequence: TGTGCCAGCTCACCTACAGGGGTGCCGACCTACGAGCAGTACTTC. Filled out from reference TRBV18 and TRBJ2-7, the complete variable domain reads NAGVMQNPRHLVRRRGQEARLRCSPMKGHSHVYWYRQLPEEGLKFMVYLQKENIIDESGMPKERFSAEFPKEGPSILRIQQVVRGDSAAYFCASSPTGVPTYEQYFGPGTRLTVT.

The rearrangement joins TRBV6-1 to TRBJ1-1, with TRBD1 as a possible D gene (5 bases). Trimming took off 2 bases at V and 4 bases at J, with 14 bases between the two ends. The germline V gene has CDR1 MNHNS and CDR2 SASEGT. CDR3 length: 15 amino acids. CDR3 in DNA: TGTGCCAGCAGTGAACGCCCGGCAGGGCCCACTGAAGCTTTCTTT. This encodes CASSERPAGPTEAFF.

The chain recombines TRBV23-1 with TRBJ1-4, with 8 bases that match TRBD1. TRBV23-1 is reported as an ORF; its role is uncertain. The CDR3 is made up of 17 amino acids. V was pared by 4 bases and J by 5 bases, with 12 bases of the junction left unmatched. The CDR3 protein is CASSPVLEDRDNEKLFF. In DNA form, the CDR3 reads TGCGCCAGCAGTCCAGTGCTGGAGGACAGGGACAATGAAAAACTGTTTTTT.

The gene calls are TRBV28 and TRBJ2-7, with 9 bases identical to TRBD1. The germline V gene encodes CDR1 MDHEN and CDR2 SYDVKM. Germline trimming cut 6 bases from V and 6 bases from J; bases unmatched to any gene: 12. This CDR3 region has 15 residues. CDR3 loop: CASSSAGTGMVEQYF. CDR3 nucleotide sequence: TGTGCCAGCAGCTCTGCCGGGACAGGGATGGTCGAGCAGTACTTC.